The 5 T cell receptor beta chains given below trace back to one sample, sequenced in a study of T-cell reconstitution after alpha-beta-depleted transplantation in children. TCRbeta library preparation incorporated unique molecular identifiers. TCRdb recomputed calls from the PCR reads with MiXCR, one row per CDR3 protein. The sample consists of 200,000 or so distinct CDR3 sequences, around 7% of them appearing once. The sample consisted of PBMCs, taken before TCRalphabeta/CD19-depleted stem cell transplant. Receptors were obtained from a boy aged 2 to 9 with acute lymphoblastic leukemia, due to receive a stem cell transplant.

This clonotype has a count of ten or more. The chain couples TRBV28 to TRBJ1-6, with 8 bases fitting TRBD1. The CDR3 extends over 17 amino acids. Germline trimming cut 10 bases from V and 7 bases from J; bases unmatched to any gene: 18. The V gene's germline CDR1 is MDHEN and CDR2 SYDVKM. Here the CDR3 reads CATLSPGTGVKNSPLHF. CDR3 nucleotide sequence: TGTGCCACCCTCTCCCCCGGGACAGGAGTGAAGAATTCACCCCTCCACTTT.

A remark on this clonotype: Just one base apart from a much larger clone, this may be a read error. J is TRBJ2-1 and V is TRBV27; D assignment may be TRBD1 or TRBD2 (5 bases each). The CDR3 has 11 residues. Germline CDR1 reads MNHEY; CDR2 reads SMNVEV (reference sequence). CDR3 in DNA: TGTGCCAGCAGTTTGGGGGATGAGCGGTTCTTC. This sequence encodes CASSLGDERFF.

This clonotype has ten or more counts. The CDR3 loop is CSVLKQGAFRAGVPGELFF. Here the CDR3 DNA reads TGCAGCGTCCTCAAGCAGGGGGCTTTTAGGGCGGGAGTCCCCGGGGAGCTGTTTTTT. The rearrangement links TRBV29-1 to TRBJ2-2, with a weak D call TRBD1 (8 bases). This CDR3 contains 19 residues. The V and J ends lost 6 bases and 6 bases respectively, with 32 bases between them. Germline CDR1 is SQVTM and CDR2 is ANQGSEA.

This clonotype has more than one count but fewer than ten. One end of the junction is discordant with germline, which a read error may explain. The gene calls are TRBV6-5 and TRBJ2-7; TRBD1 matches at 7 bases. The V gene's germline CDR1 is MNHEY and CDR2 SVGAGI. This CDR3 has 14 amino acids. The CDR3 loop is CASSYSTGPYEQYF. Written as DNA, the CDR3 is TGTGCCAGCAGCTACTCGACAGGGCCCTACGAGCAGTACTTC.

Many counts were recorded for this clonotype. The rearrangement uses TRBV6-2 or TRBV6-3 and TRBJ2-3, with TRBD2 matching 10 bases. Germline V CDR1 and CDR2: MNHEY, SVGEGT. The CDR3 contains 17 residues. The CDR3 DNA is TGTGCAGCAGCACGTTCTAGCGGGAGAGGGGGAGGAGATACGCAGTATTTT. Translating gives CAAARSSGRGGGDTQYF.